The 25 T cell receptor beta chains given below trace back to one sample, sequenced in a study of control samples from healthy donors and cancer patients. The protocol was immunoSEQ multiplex PCR, while the TCRdb copy is restricted to in-frame clones and leaves out a portion. Among some 250,000 clones listed, approximately 80% were seen once. Input material: PBMCs. The source of these receptors is an older woman with lung cancer.

This chain connects TRBV28 to TRBJ2-5; D gene ambiguous. The CDR3 is 14 amino acids. Trimming took off 5 bases at V and 7 bases at J, with 17 bases between the two ends. Per the germline V gene, CDR1 is MDHEN and CDR2 is SYDVKM. CDR3 region: CASSTQRGVGTQYF. CDR3 sequence (DNA): TGTGCCAGCAGTACCCAGCGTGGGGTCGGGACCCAGTACTTC.

The CDR3 DNA follows: TGTGCCAGCGCCCTCGACAGGAACTACGAGCAGTACTTC. It encodes CASALDRNYEQYF. The J gene is TRBJ2-7, the V gene TRBV6-5; TRBD1 is a possible D gene (6 bases). Deletions cut 8 bases from V and 3 bases from J, with 14 bases between. From germline, CDR1 is MNHEY and CDR2 SVGAGI. CDR3 length: 13 amino acids.

Regarding this clone: Given the absence of the conserved phenylalanine or tryptophan at the CDR3 end, a read error is likely. The DNA is omitted, as the CDR3 cannot be located on it reliably, and the CDR3 follows TCRdb's listing. The chain has TRBV3-1 (or the pseudogene TRBV3-2) and TRBJ2-7; TRBD2, the D gene given by the table, was not confirmed from the DNA. The CDR3 is made up of 12 amino acids, end residues included. CDR1 and CDR2 (germline): LGHDT, YNNKEL (reference sequence). The CDR3 reads CASSQAGGPGFL.

This chain links TRBV2 with TRBJ2-5, with D perhaps TRBD2 (6 bases). Trimming shortened V by 7 bases and J by 1 base, and 13 bases separated the two germline ends. The CDR3 extends over 14 amino acids. Germline lookup yields CDR1 SNHLY and CDR2 FYNNEI. The DNA for the CDR3 is TGTGCCAGCAAACAGGACTATTCCCAAGAGACCCAGTACTTC. It codes for CASKQDYSQETQYF.

V and J are TRBV12-3 or TRBV12-4 and TRBJ2-5; maybe TRBD2 (6 bases). The CDR3 runs 13 residues. V was clipped by 3 bases and J by 7 bases, with 12 bases between them. CDR3 sequence reads: CASSLEGLGTQYF. In nucleotides, the CDR3 is TGTGCCAGCAGTTTGGAGGGCCTGGGGACCCAGTACTTC.

This clone was detected ten times or more. The CDR3 region has the DNA TGTGCCAGCAGCCGGTTAAGCCCGAACACTGAAGCTTTCTTT. Translation: CASSRLSPNTEAFF. The chain has TRBV7-9 and TRBJ1-1, with no clear D. V dropped 5 bases and J dropped 1 base, with 11 bases sitting between them. The CDR3 runs 14 residues. Germline V gene data show CDR1 as SEHNR and CDR2 as FQNEAQ (reference sequence). The complete variable domain, with remaining parts taken from reference TRBV7-9 and TRBJ1-1, reads DTGVSQNPRHKITKRGQNVTFRCDPISEHNRLYWYRQTLGQGPEFLTYFQNEAQLEKSRLLSDRFSAERPKGSFSTLEIQRTEQGDSAMYLCASSRLSPNTEAFFGQGTRLTVV.

The chain couples TRBV6-1 to TRBJ2-1; 9 bases fit TRBD2. The CDR3 covers 16 residues. J lost 4 bases, V lost 0 bases, and 4 bases had no gene match. Germline CDR1 MNHNS, CDR2 SASEGT. The CDR3 nucleotides read TGTGCCAGCAGTGAAGCGCCTAGCGGGGCGTACAATGAGCAGTTCTTC. This gives the protein CASSEAPSGAYNEQFF.

This clone turned up a few times. The CDR3 protein is CASSPAGFSGYTF. CDR3 DNA: TGTGCCAGCAGCCCGGCCGGATTCAGTGGCTACACCTTC. The chain combines TRBV12-3 or TRBV12-4 with TRBJ1-2; unclear D gene. This CDR3 region has 13 residues. V was cut by 6 bases and J by 7 bases, with 15 bases left in between.

V is TRBV7-2 and J is TRBJ2-5, with a weak D call TRBD2 (5 bases). The CDR3 is 14 amino acids. Germline V gives CDR1 SGHTA, CDR2 FQGNSA. Between the trimmed V and J ends, which lost 1 base and 0 bases, there was a span of 6 bases. CDR3 DNA: TGTGCCAGCAGCTTAGTAGCGAACCAAGAGACCCAGTACTTC. Its translation is CASSLVANQETQYF.

This chain links TRBV5-6 with TRBJ1-1; no definite D call. CDR3 length: 14 amino acids. CDR1 and CDR2 (germline): SGHDT, YYEEEE. V lost 0 bases to trimming and J lost 8 bases, with 14 bases between them. In nucleotides, the CDR3 is TGTGCCAGCAGCTTGGTGAATTTACCGACGGAAGCTTTCTTT. It specifies CASSLVNLPTEAFF.

This sequence joins TRBV18 and TRBJ1-2; D unclear. Germline V lookup: CDR1 KGHSH, CDR2 LQKENI. Trimming took off 2 bases at V and 5 bases at J, with 12 bases between the two ends. This CDR3 comprises 14 residues. The CDR3 DNA follows: TGTGCCAGCTCACCATCCGAGGTGGCTTATGGCTACACCTTC. Its translation is CASSPSEVAYGYTF.

The rearrangement uses TRBV27 and TRBJ2-6; tentatively, D is TRBD2 (5 bases). The germline V gene has CDR1 MNHEY and CDR2 SMNVEV (reference sequence). This CDR3 comprises 15 residues. The germline V and J ends were trimmed by 5 bases and 1 base, with 9 bases remaining between them. In DNA form, the CDR3 reads TGTGCCAGCAGTCTCGGACTTTCTGGGGCCAACGTCCTGACTTTC. This translates into CASSLGLSGANVLTF.

The rearrangement uses TRBV3-1 (or the pseudogene TRBV3-2) and TRBJ1-4; D is unresolved. Trimming stripped 5 bases from V and 4 bases from J, with 14 bases between. Germline V lookup: CDR1 LGHDT, CDR2 YNNKEL (reference sequence). The CDR3 length is 15 residues. The CDR3 sequence: CASSGGRMLNEKLFF. DNA for the CDR3: TGTGCCAGCAGCGGCGGGAGGATGCTTAATGAAAAACTGTTTTTT.

The V call is TRBV7-2, the J call TRBJ2-1; the match to TRBD2 covers 8 bases. CDR1 and CDR2 (germline): SGHTA, FQGNSA. The V segment lost 5 bases and the J segment 0 bases; nucleotides outside the gene matches: 6. The CDR3 length is 16 residues. CDR3 sequence reads: CASSPGGGSSYNEQFF. CDR3 DNA: TGTGCCAGCAGCCCAGGCGGGGGGAGCTCCTACAATGAGCAGTTCTTC.

The rearrangement joins TRBV2 to TRBJ2-7; D perhaps matches TRBD1 (6 bases). In germline, CDR1 is SNHLY, CDR2 FYNNEI. There are 15 residues in the CDR3. The V and J ends lost 6 bases and 1 base respectively, with 16 bases between them. CDR3 region: CASSPDRAYSYEQYF. CDR3 nucleotide sequence: TGTGCCAGCAGCCCGGACAGAGCCTATTCCTACGAGCAGTACTTC.

This clone was observed many times. The CDR3 DNA follows: TGTGCCAGCAGTTTATACTCAGGGTCTGGGACTGAAGCTTTCTTT. Amino acid sequence: CASSLYSGSGTEAFF. The rearrangement joins TRBV27 to TRBJ1-1, with TRBD1 as a possible D gene (5 bases). CDR3 length: 15 residues. The ends were cut back, 1 base at V and 5 bases at J, with 14 bases in the middle. Looked up from germline, CDR1 is MNHEY and CDR2 is SMNVEV (reference sequence).

This chain connects TRBV2 to TRBJ2-7; D may be TRBD2 (6 bases). The CDR3 loop spans 13 amino acids. Germline CDR1 and CDR2: SNHLY and FYNNEI. Trimming pared 1 base from V and 3 bases from J, leaving 7 bases between. The CDR3 DNA follows: TGTGCCAGCAGTGAAGGGGGACTCTACGAGCAGTACTTC. Its translation is CASSEGGLYEQYF.

This clone was seen only a few times. The rearrangement links TRBV5-1 to TRBJ1-6, with 7 bases aligning to TRBD1. Germline V gene data show CDR1 as SGHRS and CDR2 as YFSETQ. Trimming took 6 bases from V and 7 from J; bases not matched to a gene: 10. The CDR3 is made up of 15 amino acids. In DNA, the CDR3 is TGCGCCAGCACACTAGCCCCGGGACAGAATTCACCCCTCCACTTT. Amino acids: CASTLAPGQNSPLHF.

The gene calls are TRBV3-1 (or the pseudogene TRBV3-2) and TRBJ1-4, with TRBD1 matching 8 bases. Germline CDR1 reads LGHDT; CDR2 reads YNNKEL (reference sequence). V lost 4 bases, J lost 0 bases, and 4 bases stayed unmatched. The CDR3 runs to 16 residues. This CDR3 is CASSRTGGATNEKLFF. In nucleotides, the CDR3 is TGTGCCAGCAGCCGAACAGGGGGAGCAACTAATGAAAAACTGTTTTTT.

The chain is built from TRBV28 and TRBJ1-1, with D tentatively TRBD1 (5 bases). Looked up from germline, CDR1 is MDHEN and CDR2 is SYDVKM. The CDR3 covers 14 residues. Trimming stripped 3 bases from V and 3 bases from J, with 11 bases between. The CDR3 is CASSLGGGYTEAFF. CDR3 DNA sequence: TGTGCCAGCAGTTTGGGGGGAGGGTACACTGAAGCTTTCTTT. Using reference TRBV28 and TRBJ1-1 for the parts outside the CDR3, the full variable domain is DVKVTQSSRYLVKRTGEKVFLECVQDMDHENMFWYRQDPGLGLRLIYFSYDVKMKEKGDIPEGYSVSREKKERFSLILESASTNQTSMYLCASSLGGGYTEAFFGQGTRLTVV.

This chain uses TRBV20-1 with TRBJ2-1, with D unclear. Germline assignment: CDR1 DFQATT and CDR2 SNEGSKA (reference sequence). V lost 1 base, J lost 7 bases, and 5 bases lay in between. The CDR3 has 11 amino acids. The CDR3 here is CSARGENEQFF. The CDR3 region has the DNA TGCAGTGCTAGAGGAGAAAATGAGCAGTTCTTC.

The chain is built from TRBV5-5 and TRBJ2-5; D gene unclear. This CDR3 has 13 residues. Per germline, CDR1 SGHKS and CDR2 YYEKEE (reference sequence). Trimming stripped 1 base from V and 2 bases from J, with 6 bases between. Here the CDR3 reads CASSLPGQETQYF. CDR3 bases: TGTGCCAGCAGCTTGCCTGGGCAAGAGACCCAGTACTTC.

V is TRBV11-2 and J is TRBJ1-3; D remains ambiguous. V was shortened by 5 bases and J by 8 bases, with 7 bases between the two germline ends. CDR1 and CDR2 from the germline V gene are SGHAT and FQNNGV. There are 11 residues in the CDR3. The CDR3 loop reads CASSLLYTIYF. The CDR3 nucleotides read TGTGCCAGCAGCCTCCTCTACACCATATATTTT.

The V call is TRBV11-3, the J call TRBJ1-1, with a possible D match to TRBD1 (6 bases). CDR1 is SGHNT, CDR2 YENEEA, per germline. The ends were cut back, 5 bases at V and 1 base at J, with 8 bases in the middle. CDR3 size: 13 residues. The CDR3: CASSETGNTEAFF. CDR3 DNA: TGTGCCAGCAGCGAGACAGGGAACACTGAAGCTTTCTTT.

The CDR3 DNA is TGTGCCAGCAGTCATTGGGGACAGGGATCCTACAATGAGCAGTTCTTC. This gives the protein CASSHWGQGSYNEQFF. The chain couples TRBV7-9 to TRBJ2-1; TRBD1 matches at 9 bases. The germline CDR1 and CDR2 sequences are SEHNR and FQNEAQ (reference sequence). The CDR3 is made up of 16 amino acids. J gave up 1 base and V 6 bases, and 7 bases lay outside the gene matches.